This T cell receptor (beta chain) was documented in a study of tissue T cells after allogeneic stem cell transplantation. Study-wide results and limits: Across patients, clones rarely overlapped, yet motif clusters were shared tissue-specifically. Which tissue TCRs were alloreactive or antigen-specific was not determined. Some clones might be persisting host cells. The patient cohort was small and clinically heterogeneous, with limited sampling depth.

Measured with immunoSEQ multiplex PCR; TCRdb has only the in-frame clones, and not every one. Of about 48,000 clones listed, 65% to 85% are singletons. The CDR3 runs to 13 residues. The trim removed 4 bases at V and 4 bases at J, leaving 3 bases unmatched. In germline, CDR1 is SNHLY, CDR2 FYNGKV (reference sequence). As concerns this clone: Its antigen is not known. Mouse gene names apply. From the germline J gene comes the end of the CDR3, since the read stops 1 residue before it.

The genes are TRBV3 and TRBJ1-1, with 7 bases identical to TRBD1. Sequencing input: sorted cells pooled from one or two spleens. The source is a pool of C57BL/6 mice in good health. CDR3 sequence reads: CASSSDRATEVFF. The CDR3 bases that were read are TGTGCCAGCAGCTCCGACAGGGCCACAGAAGTCTTC.